The next 2 T cell receptor beta chains were all read from a single sample in a study of blood T cell repertoires in COVID-19. The protocol was immunoSEQ multiplex PCR, while the TCRdb copy is restricted to in-frame clones and leaves out a portion. There are roughly 100,000 clones in the sample; about four fifths occur only once, and approximately 4.6% lies in the top ten. Sequencing was carried out using peripheral blood. The receptors here all came from an elderly man with COVID-19, enrolled during active disease.

The chain is built from TRBV6-2 or TRBV6-3 and TRBJ2-5; D might be TRBD2 (6 bases). CDR3 length equals 16 residues. Trimming pared 1 base from V and 2 bases from J, leaving 14 bases between. CDR1 MNHEY and CDR2 SVGEGT come from the germline V gene. CDR3 bases: TGTGCCAGCAGTTACTTGGCTAGCGCTTCACAAGAGACCCAGTACTTC. Its translation is CASSYLASASQETQYF.

The chain recombines TRBV6-1 with TRBJ2-7; 11 bases are shared with TRBD1. Germline V gene lookup returns CDR1 MNHNS and CDR2 SASEGT. V dropped 2 bases and J dropped 3; count of bases not matched to a gene: 3. The CDR3 is made up of 15 amino acids. CDR3 nucleotides: TGTGCCAGCAGTGAAAGGACAGGGGGCCGCTACGAGCAGTACTTC. This gives the protein CASSERTGGRYEQYF.